These 24 T cell receptor beta chains came from one sample sequenced in a study of T-cell memory formation after mild COVID-19. TCRdb redid the calling of the 5' RACE reads with MiXCR, one entry per CDR3 protein. The data hold fewer than 250,000 distinct CDR3 sequences, with approximately 10% observed a single time. Sequenced input: PBMCs or a T cell subset sorted from them (not recorded which). The receptors were sampled from a man between 18 and 29 years old who had mild COVID-19 (a few samples of this study predate the infection). Cell type and time point are not known.

This clonotype was counted between two and nine times. A junction end diverges from the germline sequence, so it may reflect a read error. The chain couples TRBV5-1 to TRBJ2-3; TRBD2 matches at 10 bases. Per the germline V gene, CDR1 is SGHRS and CDR2 is YFSETQ. The CDR3 is 19 amino acids. CDR3 region: CASSLRLAGALPRMGTKYF. In DNA, the CDR3 is TGCGCCAGCAGCTTGAGGCTAGCGGGGGCATTGCCCCGGATGGGTACGAAGTATTTT.

This clonotype was detected a few times. The chain employs TRBV11-2 and TRBJ2-3; D possibly matches TRBD1 or TRBD2 (5 bases each). Germline CDR1 reads SGHAT; CDR2 reads FQNNGV. This CDR3 has 15 amino acids. Trimming removed 3 bases at V and 3 bases at J, with 13 bases between. DNA of the CDR3: TGTGCCAGCAGCTTTCGAGGGGTGGGGACAGATACGCAGTATTTT. It encodes CASSFRGVGTDTQYF.

This sequence joins TRBV18 and TRBJ1-5; D unresolved. The CDR3 consists of 15 residues. Germline assignment: CDR1 KGHSH and CDR2 LQKENI. The V end lost 4 bases, the J end lost 1 base, and 11 bases lay between the germline ends. This CDR3 reads CASSLIPGSNQPQHF. CDR3 DNA sequence: TGTGCCAGCTCACTGATCCCGGGGAGCAATCAGCCCCAGCATTTT.

In this sample, this clonotype turned up a few times. V is TRBV4-3 and J is TRBJ2-5; the D gene is possibly TRBD1 (5 bases). Deletions cut 0 bases from V and 4 bases from J, with 12 bases between. CDR1 is LGHNA and CDR2 is YSLEER in the germline V gene. The CDR3 consists of 15 residues. The CDR3 DNA follows: TGCGCCAGCAGCCAAGAAAGGGGAAGAGGAGAGACCCAGTACTTC. Encoded protein: CASSQERGRGETQYF.

At least ten counts were recorded for this clonotype. The chain links TRBV20-1 to TRBJ1-4; the D is unclear. The CDR3 covers 14 residues. Germline CDR1 DFQATT, CDR2 SNEGSKA (reference sequence). V was trimmed by 6 bases and J by 5 bases, leaving 16 bases between them. Here the CDR3 DNA reads TGCAGTGCATACGACCGACCGGGGAATGAAAAACTGTTTTTT. It yields the protein CSAYDRPGNEKLFF.

A few counts support this clonotype. The gene calls are TRBV4-1 and TRBJ1-2, with D unresolved. Deletions cut 0 bases from V and 6 bases from J, with 8 bases between. CDR3 length equals 13 residues. Germline CDR1 MGHRA, CDR2 YSYEKL. The CDR3 bases are TGCGCCAGCAGCCAAGAGAGTTTGCATGGCTACACCTTC. Translated: CASSQESLHGYTF.

The CDR3 bases are TGCAGCGTTAACAGGGGGCAGGGCTATGGCTACACCTTC. It yields the protein CSVNRGQGYGYTF. The chain is built from TRBV20-1 and TRBJ1-2; TRBD1 agrees at 9 bases. This CDR3 contains 13 residues. The germline V gene encodes CDR1 DFQATT and CDR2 SNEGSKA (reference sequence).

This clonotype was counted only a few times. V and J are TRBV9 and TRBJ1-3, with D maybe TRBD1 (5 bases). The CDR3 extends over 13 amino acids. The V gene lost 3 bases and the J gene lost 9 bases, with 13 bases spanning the gap. Germline lookup yields CDR1 SGDLS and CDR2 YYNGEE. The CDR3 DNA reads TGTGCCAGCAGCGGGGCAGGGCGAAGCACCATATATTTT. Its protein product is CASSGAGRSTIYF.

This chain joins TRBV12-3 or TRBV12-4 and TRBJ1-6, with 7 nucleotides matching TRBD1. The CDR3 consists of 14 residues. Losses at the gene ends were 6 bases for V and 10 bases for J; bases not matched to a gene: 9. CDR3 sequence (DNA): TGTGCCAGCAGCCGTACAGGGGTAGGGTCACCCCTCCACTTT. Amino acid sequence: CASSRTGVGSPLHF.

The chain combines TRBV20-1 with TRBJ1-2; D is uncertain. This CDR3 contains 12 residues. Germline CDR1 DFQATT, CDR2 SNEGSKA (reference sequence). Deletions cut 0 bases from V and 2 bases from J, with 4 bases between. The CDR3 region has the DNA TGCAGTGCTAGAGACGGGAACTATGGCTACACCTTC. Residues: CSARDGNYGYTF.

This rearrangement joins TRBV3-1 to TRBJ1-1; 8 nucleotides agree with TRBD1. Germline-derived CDR1 and CDR2 are LGHDT and YNNKEL (reference sequence). The V and J ends lost 6 bases and 5 bases, in that order; junction bases with no gene match: 5. There are 13 residues in the CDR3. CDR3 in DNA: TGTGCCAGCAGGAGACAGGGGAAGACTGAAGCTTTCTTT. It translates to CASRRQGKTEAFF.

This clonotype was recorded a few times. This chain links TRBV7-2 with TRBJ1-2, with 9 bases aligning to TRBD1. CDR3 length: 16 residues. V gave up 4 bases and J gave up 4 bases; unmatched junction bases: 10. The germline CDR1 and CDR2 sequences are SGHTA and FQGNSA. The CDR3 DNA reads TGTGCCAGCAGCTCAACCGGGACAGGGTTTCTCTATGGCTACACCTTC. This sequence encodes CASSSTGTGFLYGYTF.

CDR3 nucleotide sequence: TGTGCCATCAGTGACCCCTTGAGGGGACAGCCCCAGCATTTT. It yields the protein CAISDPLRGQPQHF. The genes are TRBV10-3 and TRBJ1-5; a possible D gene is TRBD1 (5 bases). Trimming stripped 3 bases from V and 7 bases from J, with 13 bases between. The CDR3 runs 14 residues. Germline CDR1 is ENHRY and CDR2 is SYGVKD.

The chain joins TRBV29-1 to TRBJ2-1; 8 positions agree with TRBD1. J gave up 3 bases and V 3 bases, and 7 bases lay outside the gene matches. Germline loops: CDR1 SQVTM, CDR2 ANQGSEA. This CDR3 comprises 15 residues. DNA for the CDR3: TGCAGCGTTGAGGGAGGACAGGGACGCTACAATGAGCAGTTCTTC. Its translation: CSVEGGQGRYNEQFF.

The chain carries TRBV28 and TRBJ2-3; 9 bases are shared with TRBD2. The junction had 14 bases not matched to a gene; V was cut back by 10 bases and J by 6 bases. CDR1 is MDHEN, CDR2 SYDVKM, per germline. This CDR3 region has 15 residues. The CDR3 nucleotides read TGTGCCACCTCGAGACTAGCGGCCAATGACGATACGCAGTATTTT. Its translation is CATSRLAANDDTQYF.

This clonotype was counted between two and nine times. This chain joins TRBV20-1 and TRBJ1-6; TRBD1 matches at 8 bases. The CDR3 has 15 amino acids. Trimming removed 2 bases from V and 7 bases from J; junction bases left unmatched: 7. Germline V gene lookup returns CDR1 DFQATT and CDR2 SNEGSKA (reference sequence). The CDR3 sequence: CSARTGGTNNSPLHF. DNA for the CDR3: TGCAGTGCTAGAACAGGGGGGACCAACAATTCACCCCTCCACTTT.

This clonotype has at least ten counts. V usage is TRBV4-1 and J usage is TRBJ2-3; D ambiguous. The CDR3 consists of 16 residues. Germline V gene data show CDR1 as MGHRA and CDR2 as YSYEKL. Trimming shortened V by 0 bases and J by 2 bases, and 12 bases separated the two germline ends. The CDR3 reads CASSQEGPPNTDTQYF. The CDR3 DNA reads TGCGCCAGCAGCCAAGAGGGCCCTCCGAACACAGATACGCAGTATTTT.

This clonotype was observed at least ten times. The chain links TRBV12-3 or TRBV12-4 to TRBJ2-1; TRBD1 or TRBD2 may be the D gene (6 bases each). The CDR3 totals 13 residues. Trimming took off 7 bases at V and 5 bases at J, with 12 bases between the two ends. This CDR3 reads CASTGGTHNEQFF. The CDR3 nucleotides are TGTGCCAGCACCGGGGGCACCCACAATGAGCAGTTCTTC.

This clonotype showed up just a few times. The chain uses TRBV30 and TRBJ2-7, with a weak D call TRBD1 (5 bases). Trimming removed 5 bases at V and 3 bases at J, with 14 bases between. The CDR3 loop spans 13 amino acids. The germline V gene has CDR1 GTSNPN and CDR2 SVGIG (reference sequence). The CDR3 loop reads CAWERDRGYEQYF. CDR3 nucleotide sequence: TGTGCCTGGGAGCGTGATAGGGGCTACGAGCAGTACTTC.

This clonotype was counted only a few times. The chain joins TRBV7-9 to TRBJ2-7, with TRBD1 matching 8 bases. The germline gives CDR1 SEHNR, CDR2 FQNEAQ (reference sequence). V was clipped by 4 bases and J by 6 bases; unmatched bases: 8. This CDR3 is built from 14 residues. The CDR3 reads CASSSVTGVSEQYF. The DNA for the CDR3 is TGTGCCAGCAGCTCGGTGACAGGGGTAAGCGAGCAGTACTTC.

The V call is TRBV1, the J call TRBJ2-5; TRBD1 reflects the table's D call only, with no check against the DNA. TRBV1 is recorded as a pseudogene. The CDR3 contains 16 residues. The CDR3: CTSSQDPRPPRETQYF. As DNA, the CDR3 is TGCACCAGCAGCCAAGATCCCCGGCCGCCCCGGGAGACCCAGTACTTC.

The chain is built from TRBV6-2 or TRBV6-3 and TRBJ2-1, with 12 bases identical to TRBD2. The CDR3 has 17 residues. Germline trimming cut 5 bases from V and 8 bases from J; bases unmatched to any gene: 13. CDR1 is MNHEY and CDR2 is SVGEGT in the germline V gene. The CDR3: CASSRRLAGDVSYEQFF. CDR3 DNA: TGTGCCAGCAGTCGACGACTAGCGGGGGATGTCTCCTATGAGCAGTTCTTC.

This clonotype has at least ten counts. The V gene is TRBV11-2, the J gene TRBJ1-3; D not certain. The germline V and J ends were trimmed by 5 bases and 2 bases, with 7 bases remaining between them. The germline CDR1 and CDR2 sequences are SGHAT and FQNNGV. This CDR3 region has 13 residues. DNA of the CDR3: TGTGCCAGCAGCCCCATAGCTGGAAACACCATATATTTT. Amino acid sequence: CASSPIAGNTIYF.

This clonotype occurred many times. V and J are TRBV18 and TRBJ1-1; D ambiguous. The CDR3 sequence is 15 residues long. Trimming took 0 bases from V and 0 from J, leaving 8 bases between them. Germline V CDR1 and CDR2: KGHSH, LQKENI. The CDR3 DNA is TGTGCCAGCTCACCACCCTTAGGGCTGAACACTGAAGCTTTCTTT. Amino acids: CASSPPLGLNTEAFF. Full variable domain (outside the CDR3, taken from reference TRBV18 and TRBJ1-1): NAGVMQNPRHLVRRRGQEARLRCSPMKGHSHVYWYRQLPEEGLKFMVYLQKENIIDESGMPKERFSAEFPKEGPSILRIQQVVRGDSAAYFCASSPPLGLNTEAFFGQGTRLTVV.